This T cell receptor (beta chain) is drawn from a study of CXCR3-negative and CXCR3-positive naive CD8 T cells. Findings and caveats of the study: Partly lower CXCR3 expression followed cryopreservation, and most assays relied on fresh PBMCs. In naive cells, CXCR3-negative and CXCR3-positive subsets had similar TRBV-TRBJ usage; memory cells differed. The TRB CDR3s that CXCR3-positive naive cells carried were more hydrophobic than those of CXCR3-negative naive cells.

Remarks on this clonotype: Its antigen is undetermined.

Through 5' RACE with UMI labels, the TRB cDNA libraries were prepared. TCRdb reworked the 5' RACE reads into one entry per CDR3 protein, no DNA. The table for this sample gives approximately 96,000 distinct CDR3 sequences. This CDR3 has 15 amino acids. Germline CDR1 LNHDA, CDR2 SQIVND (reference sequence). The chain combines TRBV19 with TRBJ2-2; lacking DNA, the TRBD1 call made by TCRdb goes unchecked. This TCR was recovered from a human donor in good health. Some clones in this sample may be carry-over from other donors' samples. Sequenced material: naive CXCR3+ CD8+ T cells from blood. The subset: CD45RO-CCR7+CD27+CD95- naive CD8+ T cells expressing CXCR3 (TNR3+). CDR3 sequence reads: CASSEETGDTGELFF.